The rows below give T cell receptor beta chains drawn from one sample of a study of blood T cell repertoires in COVID-19. Method: immunoSEQ multiplex PCR; TCRdb's copy keeps in-frame clones and lacks some. Of about 150,000 clones detected, about 77% appear once; the ten largest clones hold roughly 4.2%. Sequencing was done on a sample of peripheral blood. The receptors were sampled from a man between 60 and 75 years old with acute or convalescent COVID-19. The conserved cysteine and the conserved F or W are not part of the CDR3 here. A clone size is listed for some rows: how often the clone was seen (once, few, many), or a class if it is expanded.

ASSPGLATGELF	TRBV14	TRBJ2-2	-
ASSPGTGWGQPQH	TRBV27	TRBJ1-5	-
ASSHSGTSTDTQY	TRBV28	TRBJ2-3	-
ASSSGTGNTGELF	TRBV18	TRBJ2-2	few
ASSADDRGPTTTYEQY	TRBV2	TRBJ2-7	-
ASSQAAGAGGHTDTQY	TRBV3-1/TRBV3-2	TRBJ2-3	-
ASSHGGSGTGELF	TRBV5-4	TRBJ2-2	few
ASSSSGQGAEEQY	TRBV6-5	TRBJ2-7	once
ASSFRPASGEQF	TRBV5-1	TRBJ2-1	-
ASSRARGSYGYT	TRBV9	TRBJ1-2	few
ASTTGGAYTEAF	TRBV7-9	TRBJ1-1	many
ASRRESIEKLF	TRBV12-3/TRBV12-4	TRBJ1-4	-
ASSQDTSGAGTGELF	TRBV4-1	TRBJ2-2	-
ASRPPGQGTEQY	TRBV9	TRBJ2-7	-